A single T cell receptor beta chain is shown here with its context. What this receptor recognizes is not known. Base qualities were left out, and no much larger clone turns up one base away. This entry is derived from a study of early T cells in non-severe SARS-CoV-2 infection listed by TCRdb under 2021. In terms of the full investigation: Because TCR sequencing was done on bulk RNA from unsorted whole blood, the alpha and beta chains could not be paired. The full study reports these points: VDJdb matching was skewed toward anti-spike CD8 responses and likely underestimated virus-specific expansions by missing private and CD4 specificities.

Trimming removed 8 bases from V and 5 bases from J; the gene matches leave 6 bases unexplained. Counted from cysteine to phenylalanine, this CDR3 has 13 amino acids. Of the read, only the CDR3 DNA is kept; its 39 bases are in frame from base 1. For CDR1 and CDR2, the germline V gene (reference sequence) lists MNHNY and SVGAGI. This was a case-control study nested in a cohort of healthcare workers in London, UK, who had nasopharyngeal swab PCR tests and blood samples taken every week. Between 23 and 31 March 2020, the week of the UK lockdown, healthcare workers were enrolled and then followed up weekly for as long as 16 weeks. Library prep was done by 5' RACE. Sequenced using a NextSeq 500. In the TCR library protocol, unique molecular identifiers were attached to individual cDNA molecules to correct for PCR bias and sequencing error. Both TCR alpha and beta chains were sequenced, and tight co-correlation was observed between alpha and beta sequence abundances in each sample. The original methods were these. V gene, J gene and CDR3 annotation of TCR sequences was performed with Decombinator V4. TCRs were defined as expanded if a significant change between any two time points was detected under a Poisson model with p below 0.0001. TCR abundances were normalised to the total number of TCRs sequenced per sample and expressed as counts per million. TRAV1-2 paired with TRAJ12, TRAJ20 or TRAJ33 defined MAIT TCRs, while TRAV10 paired with TRAJ18 defined iNKT TCRs. VDJdb, accessed on 1 November 2021, was searched for TCRs annotated for CMV, EBV and SARS-CoV-2, and TCRs annotated for more than one antigen were excluded. The public sequencing data were trimmed at Q25 with fastp and processed into clonotypes with MiXCR by TCRdb, which kept only in-frame beta chains. Rows with a matching CDR3 protein are joined into one entry that keeps the most common DNA and genes. The V and J calls and clone size are TCRdb's, not the authors'. The sample table records 55,000 to 85,000 distinct CDR3 sequences; 9.5% to 15% of these occur just once. Approximately 4.9% of the sample is in the top ten clones.

In this chain, TRBV6-6 is recombined with TRBJ2-3, with 8 bases aligning to TRBD1. This TCR came from an adult who was a healthcare worker with PCR-confirmed SARS-CoV-2 infection or an uninfected control (not recorded which). Input material: whole blood. CDR3 reads: CASDRGEVDTQYF. In nucleotide form, the sequence is TGTGCCAGCGACAGGGGAGAAGTAGATACGCAGTATTTT.